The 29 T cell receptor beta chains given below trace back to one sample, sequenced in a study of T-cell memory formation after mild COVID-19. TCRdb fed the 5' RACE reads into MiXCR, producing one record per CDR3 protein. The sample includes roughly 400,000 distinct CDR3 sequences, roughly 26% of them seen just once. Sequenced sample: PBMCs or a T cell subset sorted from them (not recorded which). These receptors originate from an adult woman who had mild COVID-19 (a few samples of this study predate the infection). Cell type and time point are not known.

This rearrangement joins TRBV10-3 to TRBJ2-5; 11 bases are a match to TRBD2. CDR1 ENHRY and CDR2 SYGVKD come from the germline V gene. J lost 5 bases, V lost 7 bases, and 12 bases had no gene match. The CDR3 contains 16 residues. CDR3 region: CAITENSGRAGETQYF. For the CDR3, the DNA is TGTGCCATCACTGAAAATAGCGGGAGGGCCGGGGAGACCCAGTACTTC.

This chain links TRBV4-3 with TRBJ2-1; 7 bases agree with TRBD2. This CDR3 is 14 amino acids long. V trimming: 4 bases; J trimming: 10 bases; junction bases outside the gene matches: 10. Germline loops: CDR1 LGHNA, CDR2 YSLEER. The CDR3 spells CASSRLSGPGEQFF. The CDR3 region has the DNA TGCGCCAGCAGCCGCCTTAGCGGGCCGGGGGAGCAGTTCTTC.

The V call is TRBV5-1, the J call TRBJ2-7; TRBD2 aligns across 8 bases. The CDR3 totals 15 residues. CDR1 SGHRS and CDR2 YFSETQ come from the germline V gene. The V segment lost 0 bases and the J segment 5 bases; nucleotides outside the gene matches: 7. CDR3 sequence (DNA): TGCGCCAGCAGCTTGGCAGCGGGAGTTGTACACGAGCAGTACTTC. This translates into CASSLAAGVVHEQYF.

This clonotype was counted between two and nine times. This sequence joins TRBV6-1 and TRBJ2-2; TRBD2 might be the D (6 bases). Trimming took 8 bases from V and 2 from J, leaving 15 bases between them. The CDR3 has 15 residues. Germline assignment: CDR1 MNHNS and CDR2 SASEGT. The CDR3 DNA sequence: TGTGCCAGCCGGTACGGAGGGATTAACACCGGGGAGCTGTTTTTT. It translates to CASRYGGINTGELFF.

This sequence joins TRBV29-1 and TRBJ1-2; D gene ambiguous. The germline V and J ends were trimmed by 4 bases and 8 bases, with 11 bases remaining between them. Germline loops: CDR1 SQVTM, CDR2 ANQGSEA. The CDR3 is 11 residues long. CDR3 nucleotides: TGCAGCGTTGCTACAGAAAGCGGCTACACCTTC. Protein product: CSVATESGYTF.

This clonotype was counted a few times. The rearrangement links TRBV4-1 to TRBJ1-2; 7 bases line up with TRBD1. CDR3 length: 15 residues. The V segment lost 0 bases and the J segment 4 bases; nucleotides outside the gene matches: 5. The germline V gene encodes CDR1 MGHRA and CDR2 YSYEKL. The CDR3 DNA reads TGCGCCAGCAGCCAAGAAACAGGGGAAAGCTATGGCTACACCTTC. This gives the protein CASSQETGESYGYTF.

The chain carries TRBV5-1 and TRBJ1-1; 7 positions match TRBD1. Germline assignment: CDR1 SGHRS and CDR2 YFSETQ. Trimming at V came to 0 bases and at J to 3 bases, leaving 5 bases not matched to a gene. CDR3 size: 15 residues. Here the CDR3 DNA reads TGCGCCAGCAGCTTGGCTCAGGGGGGTTACACTGAAGCTTTCTTT. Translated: CASSLAQGGYTEAFF.

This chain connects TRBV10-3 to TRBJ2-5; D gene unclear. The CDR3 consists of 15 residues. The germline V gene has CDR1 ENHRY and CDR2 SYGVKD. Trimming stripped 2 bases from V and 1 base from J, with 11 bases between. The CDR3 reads CAISEVRKTQETQYF. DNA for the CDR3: TGTGCCATCAGTGAGGTCCGGAAAACCCAAGAGACCCAGTACTTC.

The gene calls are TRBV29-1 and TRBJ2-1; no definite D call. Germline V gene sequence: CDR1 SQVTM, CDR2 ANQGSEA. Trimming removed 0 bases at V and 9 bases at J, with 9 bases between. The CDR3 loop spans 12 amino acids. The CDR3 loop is CSVEEAKPEQFF. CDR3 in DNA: TGCAGCGTTGAAGAAGCCAAGCCTGAGCAGTTCTTC.

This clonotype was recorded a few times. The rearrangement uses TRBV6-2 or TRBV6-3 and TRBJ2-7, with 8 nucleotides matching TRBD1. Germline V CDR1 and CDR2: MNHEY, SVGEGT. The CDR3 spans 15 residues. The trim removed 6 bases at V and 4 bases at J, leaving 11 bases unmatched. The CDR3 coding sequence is TGTGCCAGCAGAAAGTCAGGGGGCGCTTATTACGAGCAGTACTTC. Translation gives CASRKSGGAYYEQYF.

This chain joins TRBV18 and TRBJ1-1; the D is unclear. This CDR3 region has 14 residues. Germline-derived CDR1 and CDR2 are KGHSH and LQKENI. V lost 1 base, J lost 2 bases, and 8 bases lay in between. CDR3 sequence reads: CASSPLVPNTEAFF. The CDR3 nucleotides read TGTGCCAGCTCACCACTAGTGCCTAACACTGAAGCTTTCTTT. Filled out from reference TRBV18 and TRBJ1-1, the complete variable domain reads NAGVMQNPRHLVRRRGQEARLRCSPMKGHSHVYWYRQLPEEGLKFMVYLQKENIIDESGMPKERFSAEFPKEGPSILRIQQVVRGDSAAYFCASSPLVPNTEAFFGQGTRLTVV.

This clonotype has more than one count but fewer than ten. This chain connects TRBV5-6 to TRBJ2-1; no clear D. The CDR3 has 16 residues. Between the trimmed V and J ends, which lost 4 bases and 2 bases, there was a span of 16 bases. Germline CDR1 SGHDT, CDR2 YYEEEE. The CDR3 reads CASSPSGRTTYNEQFF. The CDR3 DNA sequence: TGTGCCAGCAGCCCTAGTGGAAGAACAACCTACAATGAGCAGTTCTTC.

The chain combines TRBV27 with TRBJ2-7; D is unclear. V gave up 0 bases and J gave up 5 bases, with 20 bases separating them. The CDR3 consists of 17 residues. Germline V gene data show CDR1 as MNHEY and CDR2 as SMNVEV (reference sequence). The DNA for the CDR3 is TGTGCCAGCAGTTTATCCACAGTGACCCTATACCCCCACGAGCAGTACTTC. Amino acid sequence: CASSLSTVTLYPHEQYF.

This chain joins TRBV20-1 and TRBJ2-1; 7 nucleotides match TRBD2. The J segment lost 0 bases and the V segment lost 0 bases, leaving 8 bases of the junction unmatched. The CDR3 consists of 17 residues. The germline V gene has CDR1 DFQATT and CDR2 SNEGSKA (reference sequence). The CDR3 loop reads CSARDLSRGGSYNEQFF. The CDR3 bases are TGCAGTGCTAGAGATTTATCGCGCGGGGGCTCCTACAATGAGCAGTTCTTC.

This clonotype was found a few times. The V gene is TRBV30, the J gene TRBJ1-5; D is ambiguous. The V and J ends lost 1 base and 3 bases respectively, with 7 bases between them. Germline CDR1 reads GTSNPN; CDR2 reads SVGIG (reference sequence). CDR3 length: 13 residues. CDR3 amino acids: CAWSGSHNQPQHF. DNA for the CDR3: TGTGCCTGGAGTGGGTCCCACAATCAGCCCCAGCATTTT.

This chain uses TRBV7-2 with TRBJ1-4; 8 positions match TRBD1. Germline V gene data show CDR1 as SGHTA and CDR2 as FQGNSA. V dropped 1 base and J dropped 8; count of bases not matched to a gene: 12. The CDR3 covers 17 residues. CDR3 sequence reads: CASSLVGIRGPREKLFF. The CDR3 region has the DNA TGTGCCAGCAGCTTAGTCGGGATCAGGGGGCCAAGGGAAAAACTGTTTTTT.

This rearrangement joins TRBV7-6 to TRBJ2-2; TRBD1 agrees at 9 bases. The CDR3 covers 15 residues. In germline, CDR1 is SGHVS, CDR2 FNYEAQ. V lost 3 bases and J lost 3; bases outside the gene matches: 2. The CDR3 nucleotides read TGTGCCAGCAGCTTGGGGACAGGGTACACCGGGGAGCTGTTTTTT. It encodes CASSLGTGYTGELFF.

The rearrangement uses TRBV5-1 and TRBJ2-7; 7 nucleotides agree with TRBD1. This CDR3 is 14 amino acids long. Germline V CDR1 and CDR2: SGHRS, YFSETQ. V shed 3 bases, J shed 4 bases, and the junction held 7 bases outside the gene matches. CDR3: CASSSLTGKYEQYF. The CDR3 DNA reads TGCGCCAGCAGCTCCTTGACAGGGAAATACGAGCAGTACTTC.

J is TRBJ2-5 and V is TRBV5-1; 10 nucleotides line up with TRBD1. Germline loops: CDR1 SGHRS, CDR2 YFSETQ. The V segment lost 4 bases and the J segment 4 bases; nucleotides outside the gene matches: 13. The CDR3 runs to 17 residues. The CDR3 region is CASSPGQGVTLSETQYF. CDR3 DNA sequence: TGCGCCAGCAGCCCAGGACAGGGGGTCACCCTTTCAGAGACCCAGTACTTC.

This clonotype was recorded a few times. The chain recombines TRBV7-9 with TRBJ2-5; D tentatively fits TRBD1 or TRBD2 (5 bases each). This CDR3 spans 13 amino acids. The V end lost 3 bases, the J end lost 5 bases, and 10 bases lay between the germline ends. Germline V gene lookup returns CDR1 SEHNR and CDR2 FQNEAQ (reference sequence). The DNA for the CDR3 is TGTGCCAGCAGCTTGGGGGTCTCGGAGACCCAGTACTTC. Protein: CASSLGVSETQYF. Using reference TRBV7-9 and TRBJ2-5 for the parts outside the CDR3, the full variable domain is DTGVSQNPRHKITKRGQNVTFRCDPISEHNRLYWYRQTLGQGPEFLTYFQNEAQLEKSRLLSDRFSAERPKGSFSTLEIQRTEQGDSAMYLCASSLGVSETQYFGPGTRLLVL.

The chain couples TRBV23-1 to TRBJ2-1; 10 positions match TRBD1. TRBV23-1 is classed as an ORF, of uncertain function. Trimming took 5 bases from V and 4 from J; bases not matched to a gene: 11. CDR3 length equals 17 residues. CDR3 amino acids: CASSWTGTGVQYNEQFF. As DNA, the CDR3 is TGCGCCAGCAGTTGGACCGGGACAGGGGTTCAGTACAATGAGCAGTTCTTC.

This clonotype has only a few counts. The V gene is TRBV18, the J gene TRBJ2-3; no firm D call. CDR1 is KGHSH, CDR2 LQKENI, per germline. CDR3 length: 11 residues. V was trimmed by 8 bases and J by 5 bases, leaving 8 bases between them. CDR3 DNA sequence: TGTGCCAGCAGTCCAAAAGATACGCAGTATTTT. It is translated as CASSPKDTQYF.

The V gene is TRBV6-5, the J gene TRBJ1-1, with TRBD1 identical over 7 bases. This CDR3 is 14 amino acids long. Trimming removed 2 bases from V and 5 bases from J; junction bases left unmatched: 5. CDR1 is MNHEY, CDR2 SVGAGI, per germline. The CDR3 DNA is TGTGCCAGCAGTTACGGGGACAGAATGACTGAAGCTTTCTTT. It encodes CASSYGDRMTEAFF.

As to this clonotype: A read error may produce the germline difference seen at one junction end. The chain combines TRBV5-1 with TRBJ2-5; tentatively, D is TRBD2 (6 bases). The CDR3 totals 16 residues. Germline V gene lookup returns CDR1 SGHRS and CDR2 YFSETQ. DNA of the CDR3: TGCGCCAGCAGCTTCTATTCCTGGGTAGCGGAAGAGAGCCAGTACTTC. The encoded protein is CASSFYSWVAEESQYF. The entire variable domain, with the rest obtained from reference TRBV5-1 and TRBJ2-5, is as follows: KAGVTQTPRYLIKTRGQQVTLSCSPISGHRSVSWYQQTPGQGLQFLFEYFSETQRNKGNFPGRFSGRQFSNSRSEMNVSTLELGDSALYLCASSFYSWVAEESQYFGPGTRLLVL.

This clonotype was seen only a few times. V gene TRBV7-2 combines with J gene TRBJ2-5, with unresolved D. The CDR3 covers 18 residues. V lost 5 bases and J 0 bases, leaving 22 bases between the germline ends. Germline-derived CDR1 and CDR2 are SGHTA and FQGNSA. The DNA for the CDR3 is TGTGCCAGCAGCCTTGGAGTTGGGGTATGGTCCTACCAAGAGACCCAGTACTTC. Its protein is CASSLGVGVWSYQETQYF.

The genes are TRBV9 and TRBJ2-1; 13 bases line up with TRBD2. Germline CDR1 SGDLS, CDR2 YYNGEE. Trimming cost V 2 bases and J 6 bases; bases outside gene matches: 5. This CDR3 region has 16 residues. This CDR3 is CASSVGGTSGINEQFF. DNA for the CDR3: TGTGCCAGCAGCGTTGGTGGGACTAGCGGGATCAATGAGCAGTTCTTC.

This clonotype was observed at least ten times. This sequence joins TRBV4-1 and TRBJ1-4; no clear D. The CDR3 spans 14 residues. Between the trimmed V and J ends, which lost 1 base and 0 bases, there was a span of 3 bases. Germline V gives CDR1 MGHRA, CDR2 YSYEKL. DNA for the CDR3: TGCGCCAGCAGCCAAGCACCAACTAATGAAAAACTGTTTTTT. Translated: CASSQAPTNEKLFF.

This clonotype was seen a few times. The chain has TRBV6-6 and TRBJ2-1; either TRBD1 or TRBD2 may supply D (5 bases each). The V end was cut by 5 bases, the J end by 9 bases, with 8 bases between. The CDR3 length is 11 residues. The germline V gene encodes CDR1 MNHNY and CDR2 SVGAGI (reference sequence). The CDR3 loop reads CASSTGLEQFF. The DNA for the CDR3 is TGTGCCAGCAGTACGGGGCTTGAGCAGTTCTTC.

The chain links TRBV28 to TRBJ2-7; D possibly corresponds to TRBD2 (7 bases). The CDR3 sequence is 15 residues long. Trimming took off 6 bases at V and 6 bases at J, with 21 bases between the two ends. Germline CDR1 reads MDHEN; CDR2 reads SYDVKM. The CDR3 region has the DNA TGTGCCAGCAGCCCCCTCGGGGGGCCTGCCATCGAGCAGTACTTC. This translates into CASSPLGGPAIEQYF.